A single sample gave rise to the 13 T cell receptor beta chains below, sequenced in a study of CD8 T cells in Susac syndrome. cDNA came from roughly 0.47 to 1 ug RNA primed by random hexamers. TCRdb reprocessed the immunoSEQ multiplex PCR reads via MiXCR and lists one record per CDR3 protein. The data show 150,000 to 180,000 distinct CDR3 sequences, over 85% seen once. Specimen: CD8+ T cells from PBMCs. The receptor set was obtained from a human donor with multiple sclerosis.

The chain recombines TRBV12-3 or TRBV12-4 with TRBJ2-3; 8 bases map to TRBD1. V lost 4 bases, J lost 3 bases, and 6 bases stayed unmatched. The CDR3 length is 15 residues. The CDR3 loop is CASSSRQGATDTQYF. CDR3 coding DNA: TGTGCCAGCAGTTCGCGTCAGGGGGCGACAGATACGCAGTATTTT.

CDR3 coding DNA: TGTGCCAGCAGCCCCAAGCGGACTAGCGCAACAGATACGCAGTATTTT. Translation: CASSPKRTSATDTQYF. This rearrangement joins TRBV3-1 to TRBJ2-3; 9 nucleotides line up with TRBD2. Germline assignment: CDR1 LGHDT and CDR2 YNNKEL (reference sequence). V lost 4 bases, J lost 3 bases, and 8 bases stayed unmatched. CDR3 length: 16 residues.

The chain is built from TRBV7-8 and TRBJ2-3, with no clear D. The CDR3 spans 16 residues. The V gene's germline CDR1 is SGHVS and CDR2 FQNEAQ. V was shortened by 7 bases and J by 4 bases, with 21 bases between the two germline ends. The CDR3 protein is CASIHRSRGYADTQYF. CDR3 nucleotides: TGTGCCAGCATCCATCGATCTAGAGGCTACGCAGATACGCAGTATTTT.

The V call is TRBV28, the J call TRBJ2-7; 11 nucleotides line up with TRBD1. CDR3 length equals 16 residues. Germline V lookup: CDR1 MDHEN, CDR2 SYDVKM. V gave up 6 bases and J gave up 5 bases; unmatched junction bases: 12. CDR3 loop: CASSHGTGGGYNEQYF. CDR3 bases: TGTGCCAGCAGCCACGGGACAGGGGGTGGATATAACGAGCAGTACTTC.

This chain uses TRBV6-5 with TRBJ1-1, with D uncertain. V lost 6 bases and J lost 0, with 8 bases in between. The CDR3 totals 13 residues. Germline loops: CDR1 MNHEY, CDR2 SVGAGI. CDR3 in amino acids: CASRLTMNTEAFF. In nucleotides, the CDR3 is TGTGCCAGCAGATTAACCATGAACACTGAAGCTTTCTTT.

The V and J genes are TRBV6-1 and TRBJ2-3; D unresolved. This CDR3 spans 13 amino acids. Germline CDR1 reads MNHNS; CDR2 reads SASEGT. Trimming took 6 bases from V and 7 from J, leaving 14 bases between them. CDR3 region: CASSPSRTHTQYF. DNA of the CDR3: TGTGCCAGCAGCCCCTCTAGGACCCATACGCAGTATTTT.

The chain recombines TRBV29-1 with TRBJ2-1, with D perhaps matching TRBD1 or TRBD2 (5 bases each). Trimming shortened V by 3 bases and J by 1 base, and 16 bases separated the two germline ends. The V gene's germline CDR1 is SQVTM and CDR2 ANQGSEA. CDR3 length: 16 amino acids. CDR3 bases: TGCAGCGTTGAGGGGACCGGGATACTTTCCTACAATGAGCAGTTCTTC. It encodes CSVEGTGILSYNEQFF.

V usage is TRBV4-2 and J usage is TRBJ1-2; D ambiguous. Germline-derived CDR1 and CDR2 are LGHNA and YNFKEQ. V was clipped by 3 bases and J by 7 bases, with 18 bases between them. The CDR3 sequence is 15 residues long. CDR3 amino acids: CASSQPGSEDPGYTF. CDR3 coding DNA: TGTGCCAGCAGCCAGCCCGGGAGCGAGGATCCTGGCTACACCTTC.

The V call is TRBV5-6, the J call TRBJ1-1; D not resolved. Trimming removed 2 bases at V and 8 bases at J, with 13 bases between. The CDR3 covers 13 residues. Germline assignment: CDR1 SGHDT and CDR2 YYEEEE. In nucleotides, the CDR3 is TGTGCCAGCAGCTTCGGGTCGATGAACGAAGCTTTCTTT. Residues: CASSFGSMNEAFF. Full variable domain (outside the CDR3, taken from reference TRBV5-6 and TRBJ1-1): DAGVTQSPTHLIKTRGQQVTLRCSPKSGHDTVSWYQQALGQGPQFIFQYYEEEERQRGNFPDRFSGHQFPNYSSELNVNALLLGDSALYLCASSFGSMNEAFFGQGTRLTVV.

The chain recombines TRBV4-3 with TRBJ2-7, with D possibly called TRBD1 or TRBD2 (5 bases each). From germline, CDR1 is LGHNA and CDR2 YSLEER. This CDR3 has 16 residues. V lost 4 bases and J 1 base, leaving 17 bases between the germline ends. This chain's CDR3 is CASSPSARDVSYEQYF. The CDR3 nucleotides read TGCGCCAGCAGCCCATCAGCTCGGGACGTTTCCTACGAGCAGTACTTC.

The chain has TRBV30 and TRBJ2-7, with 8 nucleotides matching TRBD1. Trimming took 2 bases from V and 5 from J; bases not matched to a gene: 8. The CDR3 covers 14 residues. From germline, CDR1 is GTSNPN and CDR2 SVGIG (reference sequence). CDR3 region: CAWSPQGAVDEQYF. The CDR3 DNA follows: TGTGCCTGGAGTCCTCAGGGGGCAGTGGACGAGCAGTACTTC.

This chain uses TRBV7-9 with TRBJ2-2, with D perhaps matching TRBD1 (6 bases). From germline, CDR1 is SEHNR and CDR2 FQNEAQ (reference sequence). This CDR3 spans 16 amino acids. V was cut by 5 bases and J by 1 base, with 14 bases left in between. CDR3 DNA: TGTGCCAGCAGCGGACCGGGACACTTGAACACCGGGGAGCTGTTTTTT. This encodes CASSGPGHLNTGELFF. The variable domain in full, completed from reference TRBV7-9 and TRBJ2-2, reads DTGVSQNPRHKITKRGQNVTFRCDPISEHNRLYWYRQTLGQGPEFLTYFQNEAQLEKSRLLSDRFSAERPKGSFSTLEIQRTEQGDSAMYLCASSGPGHLNTGELFFGEGSRLTVL.

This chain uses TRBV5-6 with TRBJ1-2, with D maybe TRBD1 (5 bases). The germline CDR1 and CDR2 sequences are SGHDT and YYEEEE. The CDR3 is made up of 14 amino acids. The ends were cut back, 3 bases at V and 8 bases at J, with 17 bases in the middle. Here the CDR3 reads CASSSTDPSSGYTF. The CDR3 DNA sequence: TGTGCCAGCAGCTCGACAGATCCCTCAAGCGGCTACACCTTC.